The 7 T cell receptor beta chains below were found in one sample sequenced in a study of siplizumab effects on memory and regulatory T cells. Generated by immunoSEQ multiplex PCR, the TCRdb table keeps only in-frame clones and is missing some. Of 40,000 to 45,000 clones listed, 80% to 90% are singletons. The sequenced material came from naive CD4+ T cells sorted from blood. Receptor source: a human donor in good health.

This chain uses TRBV5-1 with TRBJ1-2; no definite D call. The CDR3 consists of 14 residues. Germline loops: CDR1 SGHRS, CDR2 YFSETQ. The germline V and J ends were trimmed by 0 bases and 2 bases, with 8 bases remaining between them. CDR3 sequence (DNA): TGCGCCAGCAGCTTGGCCGGGCAGAACTATGGCTACACCTTC. Protein sequence: CASSLAGQNYGYTF. Using reference TRBV5-1 and TRBJ1-2 for the parts outside the CDR3, the full variable domain is KAGVTQTPRYLIKTRGQQVTLSCSPISGHRSVSWYQQTPGQGLQFLFEYFSETQRNKGNFPGRFSGRQFSNSRSEMNVSTLELGDSALYLCASSLAGQNYGYTFGSGTRLTVV.

This rearrangement joins TRBV5-4 to TRBJ1-5; D is unresolved. Per the germline V gene, CDR1 is SGHNT and CDR2 is YYREEE (reference sequence). This CDR3 spans 13 amino acids. V shed 2 bases and J shed 1 base, with 4 bases lying between them. The CDR3 loop reads CASSLESNQPQHF. The CDR3 DNA sequence: TGTGCCAGCAGCTTAGAAAGCAATCAGCCCCAGCATTTT.

The V gene is TRBV18, the J gene TRBJ2-7; D is perhaps TRBD1 (7 bases). CDR1 KGHSH and CDR2 LQKENI come from the germline V gene. Trimming shortened V by 6 bases and J by 5 bases, and 14 bases separated the two germline ends. The CDR3 covers 13 residues. The CDR3 nucleotides read TGTGCCAGCTCCTTCACAGGGGAGGACGAGCAGTACTTC. This encodes CASSFTGEDEQYF.

This clone was observed a single time. The chain carries TRBV6-1 and TRBJ2-3; D remains unclear. CDR3 size: 12 residues. Germline V lookup: CDR1 MNHNS, CDR2 SASEGT. V was shortened by 4 bases and J by 6 bases, with 8 bases between the two germline ends. Written as DNA, the CDR3 is TGTGCCAGCAGTGTGGTTAGGGATACGCAGTATTTT. This encodes CASSVVRDTQYF.

The V and J genes are TRBV18 and TRBJ1-1; 7 bases match TRBD1. V lost 3 bases and J lost 0; bases outside the gene matches: 4. Germline CDR1 KGHSH, CDR2 LQKENI. The CDR3 totals 15 residues. The CDR3 DNA sequence: TGTGCCAGCTCACCCTCAGACAGGGTGAACACTGAAGCTTTCTTT. It codes for CASSPSDRVNTEAFF.

The rearrangement links TRBV18 to TRBJ2-5; D is tentatively TRBD1 or TRBD2 (5 bases each). Germline V gene sequence: CDR1 KGHSH, CDR2 LQKENI. The CDR3 is 16 residues long. Deletions cut 3 bases from V and 0 bases from J, with 14 bases between. The CDR3 coding sequence is TGTGCCAGCTCACCGCCCGGGACCATAAACCAAGAGACCCAGTACTTC. Its protein is CASSPPGTINQETQYF.

The chain has TRBV4-1 and TRBJ2-2, with a tentative D call TRBD2 (6 bases). There are 15 residues in the CDR3. Trimming cost V 0 bases and J 5 bases, with 10 bases left between them. Germline V gene sequence: CDR1 MGHRA, CDR2 YSYEKL. As DNA, the CDR3 is TGCGCCAGCAGCCAAGATGTAGCGGTAACCGGGGAGCTGTTTTTT. It codes for CASSQDVAVTGELFF.